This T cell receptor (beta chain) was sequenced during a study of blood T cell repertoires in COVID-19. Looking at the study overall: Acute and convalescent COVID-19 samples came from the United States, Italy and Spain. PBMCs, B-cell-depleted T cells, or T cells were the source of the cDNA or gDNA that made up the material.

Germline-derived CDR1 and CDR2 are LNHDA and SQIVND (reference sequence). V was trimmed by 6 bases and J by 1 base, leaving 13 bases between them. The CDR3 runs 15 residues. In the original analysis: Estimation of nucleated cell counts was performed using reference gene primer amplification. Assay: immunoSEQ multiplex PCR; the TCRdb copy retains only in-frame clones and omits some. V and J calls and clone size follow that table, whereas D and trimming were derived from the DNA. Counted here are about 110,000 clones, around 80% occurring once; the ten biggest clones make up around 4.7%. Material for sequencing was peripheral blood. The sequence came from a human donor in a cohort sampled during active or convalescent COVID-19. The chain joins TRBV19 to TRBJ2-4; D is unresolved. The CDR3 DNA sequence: TGTGCCAGTAGCCCCGGTAGCTTTGCCAAAAACATTCAGTACTTC. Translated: CASSPGSFAKNIQYF.